This T cell receptor beta chain emerged from a study of T cell responses to AZD1222 COVID-19 vaccine. Assay used: immunoSEQ multiplex PCR; TCRdb lists only in-frame clones, some missing. This sample carries 150,000 to 200,000 clones, about 95% of them seen once, and the ten largest clones take approximately 0.69%. The source of this sequence is an adult in good health. Here the sequenced sample was peripheral blood, taken on day 0 of AZD1222 vaccination.

The CDR3 sequence is CASSIQREANEQFF. CDR3 nucleotide sequence: TGTGCCAGTAGTATTCAGCGGGAGGCCAATGAGCAGTTCTTC. This rearrangement joins TRBV19 to TRBJ2-1; 9 positions agree with TRBD2. Germline V lookup: CDR1 LNHDA, CDR2 SQIVND (reference sequence). Germline trimming cut 3 bases from V and 6 bases from J; bases unmatched to any gene: 3. The CDR3 runs to 14 residues. Full variable domain (rest looked up from reference TRBV19 and TRBJ2-1): DGGITQSPKYLFRKEGQNVTLSCEQNLNHDAMYWYRQDPGQGLRLIYYSQIVNDFQKGDIAEGYSVSREKKESFPLTVTSAQKNPTAFYLCASSIQREANEQFFGPGTRLTVL.